This record looks at one T cell receptor beta chain sequence and its context. Profiled with immunoSEQ multiplex PCR; TCRdb holds only in-frame clones, not every one. The sample consists of hundreds of thousands of clones, approximately 85% of them appearing once. Unmatched junction bases numbered 8, after V lost 5 bases and J lost 8 bases. This CDR3 is built from 14 residues. Germline V gene sequence: CDR1 SNHLY, CDR2 FYNNEI. This sample was included in a study of blood T cell repertoires in COVID-19. Study background: Acute and convalescent COVID-19 samples came from the United States, Italy and Spain.

The gene calls are TRBV2 and TRBJ1-2; 10 bases align to TRBD1. The clonotype comes from a human donor in a cohort sampled during active COVID-19. The source material was peripheral blood. CDR3 nucleotide sequence: TGTGCCAGCAGTCTGGGACAGGGGTTAGGGGGCTACACCTTC. The encoded protein is CASSLGQGLGGYTF. Filled out from reference TRBV2 and TRBJ1-2, the complete variable domain reads EPEVTQTPSHQVTQMGQEVILRCVPISNHLYFYWYRQILGQKVEFLVSFYNNEISEKSEIFDDQFSVERPDGSNFTLKIRSTKLEDSAMYFCASSLGQGLGGYTFGSGTRLTVV.